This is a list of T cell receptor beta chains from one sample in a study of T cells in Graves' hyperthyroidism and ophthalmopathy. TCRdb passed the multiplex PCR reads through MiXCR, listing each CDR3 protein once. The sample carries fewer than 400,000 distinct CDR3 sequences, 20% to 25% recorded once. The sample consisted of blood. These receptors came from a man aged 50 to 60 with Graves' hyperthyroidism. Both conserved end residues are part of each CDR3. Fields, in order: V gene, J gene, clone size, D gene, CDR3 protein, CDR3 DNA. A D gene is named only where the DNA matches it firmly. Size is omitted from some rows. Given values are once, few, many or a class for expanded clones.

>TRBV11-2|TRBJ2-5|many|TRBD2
CASSAGVQETQYF
TGTGCCAGCAGCGCGGGAGTTCAAGAGACCCAGTACTTC
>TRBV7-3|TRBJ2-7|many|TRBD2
CASSAGLAETYEQYF
TGTGCCAGCAGCGCGGGACTAGCGGAAACCTACGAGCAGTACTTC
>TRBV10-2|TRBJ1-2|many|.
CASSESMDSGFNLYGYTF
TGCGCCAGCAGTGAGTCCATGGACAGCGGATTTAATCTCTATGGCTACACCTTC
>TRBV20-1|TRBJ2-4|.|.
CSAREPRGAKNIQYF
TGCAGTGCTAGAGAACCCAGGGGTGCCAAAAACATTCAGTACTTC
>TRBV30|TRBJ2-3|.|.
CAWGDTSTDTQYF
TGTGCCTGGGGGGACACTAGCACAGATACGCAGTATTTT
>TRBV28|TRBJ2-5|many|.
CASSEPGKRTETQYF
TGTGCCAGCAGTGAACCCGGAAAACGGACAGAGACCCAGTACTTC
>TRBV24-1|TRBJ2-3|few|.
CATSDHSGVSDTQYF
TGTGCCACCAGTGATCATAGCGGAGTTAGCGATACGCAGTATTTT
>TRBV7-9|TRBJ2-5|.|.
CASSQLGGEETQYF
TGTGCCAGCAGCCAATTAGGAGGAGAAGAGACCCAGTACTTC
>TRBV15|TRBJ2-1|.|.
CATSRGGTGNEQFF
TGTGCCACCAGCAGAGGAGGGACCGGGAATGAGCAGTTCTTC
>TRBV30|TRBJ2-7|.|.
CAWSVDSYEQYF
TGTGCCTGGAGTGTAGACAGCTACGAGCAGTACTTC
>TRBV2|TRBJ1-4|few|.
CASSEVQVGKLFF
TGTGCCAGCAGTGAAGTTCAGGTGGGAAAACTGTTTTTT
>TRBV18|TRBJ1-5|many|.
CASSPQGYQPQHF
TGTGCCAGCTCACCCCAGGGCTATCAGCCCCAGCATTTT
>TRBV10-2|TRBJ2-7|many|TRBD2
CASSEGLATYEQYF
TGCGCCAGCAGTGAGGGACTAGCTACATACGAGCAGTACTTC
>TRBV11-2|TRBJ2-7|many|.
CASSLLTGSEQYF
TGTGCCAGCAGCTTACTAACGGGGAGCGAGCAGTACTTC
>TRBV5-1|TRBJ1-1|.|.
CASSLGKSLSGRNTEAFF
TGCGCCAGCAGCTTGGGTAAGTCTCTGTCGGGCCGCAACACTGAAGCTTTCTTT
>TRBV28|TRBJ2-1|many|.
CASSFWSSGNEQFF
TGTGCCAGCAGTTTCTGGTCGAGCGGGAATGAGCAGTTCTTC
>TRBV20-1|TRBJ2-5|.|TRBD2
CSARDSSGEKETQYF
TGCAGTGCTAGAGATTCCAGCGGGGAAAAAGAGACCCAGTACTTC
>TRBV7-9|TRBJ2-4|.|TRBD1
CASSPQTGENIQYF
TGTGCCAGCAGCCCGCAGACAGGGGAGAACATTCAGTACTTC
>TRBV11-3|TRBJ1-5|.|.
CASSLEERLSNQPQHF
TGTGCCAGCAGCTTAGAAGAGAGACTAAGCAATCAGCCCCAGCATTTT
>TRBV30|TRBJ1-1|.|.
CAWSVPLRLGLQMNTEAFF
TGTGCCTGGAGTGTACCTCTTCGTTTGGGGCTTCAAATGAACACTGAAGCTTTCTTT
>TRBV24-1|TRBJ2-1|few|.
CATSDSSSQLEQFF
TGTGCCACCAGTGATTCCTCGAGCCAGCTTGAGCAGTTCTTC
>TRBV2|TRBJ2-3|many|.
CASSEAEASTDTQYF
TGTGCCAGCAGTGAGGCAGAAGCTAGCACAGATACGCAGTATTTT
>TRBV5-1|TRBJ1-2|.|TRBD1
CASSLGMGQGYGYTF
TGCGCCAGCAGCTTGGGGATGGGACAGGGCTATGGCTACACCTTC
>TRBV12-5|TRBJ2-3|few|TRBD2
CASGLRLAGVPDTQYF
TGTGCTAGTGGTTTGAGACTAGCGGGAGTACCAGATACGCAGTATTTT
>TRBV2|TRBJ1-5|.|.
CASRGGFGGWGNQPQHF
TGTGCCAGCAGGGGAGGGTTTGGCGGTTGGGGCAATCAGCCCCAGCATTTT
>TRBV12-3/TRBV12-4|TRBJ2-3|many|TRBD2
CASSLKAGGSTDTQYF
TGTGCCAGCAGTTTAAAGGCGGGAGGGAGCACAGATACGCAGTATTTT
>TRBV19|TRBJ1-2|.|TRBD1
CASSIGVWDRKSGRYTF
TGTGCCAGTAGTATAGGGGTGTGGGACAGGAAAAGTGGCCGGTACACCTTC
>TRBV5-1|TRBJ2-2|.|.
CASSLVVADTGELFF
TGCGCCAGCAGCCTGGTGGTAGCGGACACCGGGGAGCTGTTTTTT
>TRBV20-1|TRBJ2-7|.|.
CSVTIGYSRSYEQYF
TGCAGCGTCACCATAGGGTACTCCCGCTCCTACGAGCAGTACTTC
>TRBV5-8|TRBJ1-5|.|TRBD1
CASSLRDRANSNQPQHF
TGTGCCAGCAGCTTAAGGGACAGGGCGAATAGCAATCAGCCCCAGCATTTT
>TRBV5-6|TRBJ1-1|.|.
CASSQGHYTEAFF
TGTGCCAGCAGCCAAGGACACTACACTGAAGCTTTCTTT
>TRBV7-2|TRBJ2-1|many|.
CASSPQRDNEQFF
TGTGCCAGCAGCCCCCAGAGGGATAATGAGCAGTTCTTC
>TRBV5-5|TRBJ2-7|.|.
CASSEPRGREIYEQYF
TGTGCCAGCAGCGAACCACGGGGGCGGGAAATATACGAGCAGTACTTC
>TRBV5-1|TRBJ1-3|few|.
CASSLDGSSGNTIYF
TGCGCCAGCAGCTTGGACGGAAGCTCTGGAAACACCATATATTTT
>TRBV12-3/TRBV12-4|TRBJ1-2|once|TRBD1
CASSGGQGAGYTF
TGTGCCAGCAGTGGGGGACAGGGGGCAGGCTACACCTTC
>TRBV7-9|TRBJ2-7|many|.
CASGGRKVEQYF
TGTGCCAGCGGGGGACGGAAGGTCGAGCAGTACTTC
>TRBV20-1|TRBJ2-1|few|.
CSASSATARRYYNEQFF
TGCAGTGCTTCTTCGGCTACAGCGAGACGTTACTACAATGAGCAGTTCTTC
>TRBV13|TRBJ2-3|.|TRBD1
CASSFGTGSTDTQYF
TGTGCCAGCAGCTTCGGGACAGGGAGCACAGATACGCAGTATTTT
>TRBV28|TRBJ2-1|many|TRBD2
CASSLRGAGGPNEQFF
TGTGCCAGCAGCCTGCGCGGGGCGGGAGGACCCAATGAGCAGTTCTTC
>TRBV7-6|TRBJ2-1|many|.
CASSLRPTENGEQFF
TGTGCCAGCAGCTTACGGCCCACGGAAAATGGTGAGCAGTTCTTC
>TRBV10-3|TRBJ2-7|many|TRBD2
CAIGPGQGGYEQYF
TGTGCCATCGGTCCCGGGCAGGGAGGGTACGAGCAGTACTTC
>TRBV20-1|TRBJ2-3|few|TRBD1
CSAPVGQNTDTQYF
TGCAGTGCTCCCGTGGGACAGAACACAGATACGCAGTATTTT
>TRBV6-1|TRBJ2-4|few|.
CASSEEGSRQTHLAKNIQYF
TGTGCCAGCAGTGAAGAGGGGTCTAGACAGACCCATTTAGCCAAAAACATTCAGTACTTC
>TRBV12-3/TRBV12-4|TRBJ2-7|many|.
CASSPPQGYEQYF
TGTGCCAGCAGTCCTCCCCAGGGCTACGAGCAGTACTTC
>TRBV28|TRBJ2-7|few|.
CASSQFTYEQYF
TGTGCCAGCAGTCAATTTACCTACGAGCAGTACTTC
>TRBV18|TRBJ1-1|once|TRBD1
CASSPLGQPMDTEAFF
TGTGCCAGCTCACCATTGGGACAGCCTATGGACACTGAAGCTTTCTTT
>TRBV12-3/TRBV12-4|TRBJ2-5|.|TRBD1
CASSPTTGGLETQYF
TGTGCCAGCAGTCCGACGACAGGGGGCTTAGAGACCCAGTACTTC
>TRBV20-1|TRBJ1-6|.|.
CSARDRGGSSPLHF
TGCAGTGCTAGAGATCGGGGGGGGAGTTCACCCCTCCACTTT
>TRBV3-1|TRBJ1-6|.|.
CASSQDRAGATSPLHF
TGTGCCAGCAGCCAAGATAGGGCGGGGGCCACTTCACCCCTCCACTTT
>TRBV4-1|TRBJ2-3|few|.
CASSHPRAADTQYF
TGCGCCAGCAGCCACCCCAGGGCCGCAGATACGCAGTATTTT
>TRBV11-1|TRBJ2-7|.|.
CASSHSRTVSYEQYF
TGTGCCAGCAGCCACTCTCGGACAGTTTCCTACGAGCAGTACTTC
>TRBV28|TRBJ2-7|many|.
CASSTPGQRTYEQYF
TGTGCCAGCAGTACCCCGGGACAACGGACCTACGAGCAGTACTTC
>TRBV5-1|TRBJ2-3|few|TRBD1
CASSRTYRGQDTQYF
TGCGCCAGCAGTCGAACGTACAGGGGGCAAGATACGCAGTATTTT
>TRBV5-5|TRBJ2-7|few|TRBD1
CASSITGGHEQYF
TGTGCCAGCAGCATTACAGGGGGCCACGAGCAGTACTTC
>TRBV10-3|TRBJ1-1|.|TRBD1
CAISESGTGNTEAFF
TGTGCCATCAGTGAGTCGGGGACAGGGAATACTGAAGCTTTCTTT
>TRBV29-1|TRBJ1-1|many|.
CSVRRRTNTEAFF
TGCAGCGTTCGTAGACGGACGAACACTGAAGCTTTCTTT
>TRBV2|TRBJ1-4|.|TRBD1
CASRGQGSEKLFF
TGTGCCAGCAGGGGACAGGGGAGCGAAAAACTGTTTTTT
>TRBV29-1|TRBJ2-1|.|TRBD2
CSVEGTSGSYNEQFF
TGCAGCGTTGAAGGGACTAGCGGGAGCTATAATGAGCAGTTCTTC
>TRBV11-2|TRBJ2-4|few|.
CASSFGSGQTKNIQYF
TGTGCCAGCAGCTTCGGTAGTGGCCAGACGAAAAACATTCAGTACTTC